Shown below are 10 T cell receptor beta chains from a single sample sequenced in a study of blood T cells in healthy people across ages. The use of a sample-barcoded 5' primer and a J-beta primer mix characterized a second PCR of about 7 to 12 cycles. Each CDR3 protein gets one entry after TCRdb re-called the 5' RACE reads with MiXCR. Of around 1.1 million distinct CDR3 sequences listed, 35% to 40% are singletons. Sequenced material: blood. The receptors derive from a man between 18 and 35 years old in good health.

The chain combines TRBV18 with TRBJ2-3; D unresolved. Germline values: CDR1 KGHSH, CDR2 LQKENI. With 1 base removed from V and 5 bases from J, the gap between germline ends came to 13 bases. The CDR3 spans 15 residues. CDR3 in DNA: TGTGCCAGCTCACCACGGTCTACCCGCATAGATACGCAGTATTTT. Its translation: CASSPRSTRIDTQYF.

Comment on this clonotype: The CDR3 does not end in the conserved phenylalanine or tryptophan, so this is likely a read error. The V call is TRBV7-2, the J call TRBJ2-1; perhaps TRBD1 as D (5 bases). CDR1 and CDR2 from the germline V gene are SGHTA and FQGNSA. V was clipped by 2 bases and J by 2 bases, with 10 bases between them. The CDR3 runs 15 residues. In DNA, the CDR3 is TGTGCCAGCAGCTTACAGGGATCTCCCTACAATGAGCAGTTCTTG. Protein product: CASSLQGSPYNEQFL.

The rearrangement uses TRBV30 and TRBJ1-5, with D hard to call. The CDR3 has 13 residues. Germline CDR1 reads GTSNPN; CDR2 reads SVGIG (reference sequence). The V end was cut by 2 bases, the J end by 7 bases, with 12 bases between. CDR3 sequence reads: CAWSRRAGQPQHF. The DNA of the CDR3 is TGTGCCTGGAGTCGGAGGGCGGGGCAGCCCCAGCATTTT.

A remark on this clonotype: The junction departs from the called germline gene at one end, perhaps through a read error. The rearrangement uses TRBV7-9 and TRBJ2-3; 9 nucleotides line up with TRBD2. This CDR3 comprises 16 residues. Germline V CDR1 and CDR2: SEHNR, FQNEAQ (reference sequence). CDR3 in DNA: TGTGCCGGCAGCGTCAGGACTAGCGCCAGGTCAGATACGCAGTATTTT. Residues: CAGSVRTSARSDTQYF.

This clonotype was counted many times. The V and J genes are TRBV29-1 and TRBJ1-2; a possible D gene is TRBD1 (5 bases). Deletions cut 2 bases from V and 5 bases from J, with 9 bases between. CDR1 and CDR2 (germline): SQVTM, ANQGSEA. This CDR3 contains 12 residues. The CDR3 region is CSVERGFYGYTF. For the CDR3, the DNA is TGCAGCGTTGAAAGGGGCTTTTATGGCTACACCTTC.

Only a few counts were recorded for this clonotype. The rearrangement joins TRBV12-3 or TRBV12-4 to TRBJ1-2; D is unresolved. The CDR3 is 15 amino acids. The V end lost 5 bases, the J end lost 9 bases, and 22 bases lay between the germline ends. DNA of the CDR3: TGTGCCAGCAGTCCCCCCAGGTACCTGGGAGTGAGCTACACCTTC. This encodes CASSPPRYLGVSYTF.

The table lists this clonotype with a few counts. The chain couples TRBV9 to TRBJ1-4; D is ambiguous. CDR1 and CDR2 from the germline V gene are SGDLS and YYNGEE. V was pared by 0 bases and J by 0 bases, with 6 bases between. The CDR3 runs 15 residues. The CDR3 DNA follows: TGTGCCAGCAGCGTAGGGGATGCAACTAATGAAAAACTGTTTTTT. Protein sequence: CASSVGDATNEKLFF.

This clonotype was counted between two and nine times. This chain joins TRBV3-1 and TRBJ2-3, with D maybe TRBD2 (5 bases). V was cut by 1 base and J by 0 bases, with 35 bases left in between. The germline V gene encodes CDR1 LGHDT and CDR2 YNNKEL (reference sequence). This CDR3 is built from 24 residues. The CDR3 sequence: CASSQGEGGTSGLRTIFSTDTQYF. The CDR3 region has the DNA TGTGCCAGCAGCCAAGGGGAAGGCGGAACCTCTGGACTCCGGACGATATTTAGCACAGATACGCAGTATTTT.

The chain has TRBV6-2 or TRBV6-3 and TRBJ1-1; D call uncertain. This CDR3 is built from 13 residues. CDR1 is MNHEY, CDR2 SVGEGT, per germline. Between the trimmed V and J ends, which lost 3 bases and 0 bases, there was a span of 5 bases. This CDR3 reads CASSYVMNTEAFF. In DNA, the CDR3 is TGTGCCAGCAGTTATGTCATGAACACTGAAGCTTTCTTT.

The chain recombines TRBV25-1 with TRBJ2-4; 10 bases align to TRBD2. The J call may be in error: the DNA end matches TRBJ2-7 better. The CDR3 extends over 18 amino acids. CDR1 is MGHDK and CDR2 is SYGVNS in the germline V gene. CDR3 amino acids: CASSAPKPSGGPTYEQYF. The CDR3 DNA is TGTGCCAGCAGTGCCCCAAAGCCTAGCGGGGGCCCCACCTACGAGCAGTACTTC.